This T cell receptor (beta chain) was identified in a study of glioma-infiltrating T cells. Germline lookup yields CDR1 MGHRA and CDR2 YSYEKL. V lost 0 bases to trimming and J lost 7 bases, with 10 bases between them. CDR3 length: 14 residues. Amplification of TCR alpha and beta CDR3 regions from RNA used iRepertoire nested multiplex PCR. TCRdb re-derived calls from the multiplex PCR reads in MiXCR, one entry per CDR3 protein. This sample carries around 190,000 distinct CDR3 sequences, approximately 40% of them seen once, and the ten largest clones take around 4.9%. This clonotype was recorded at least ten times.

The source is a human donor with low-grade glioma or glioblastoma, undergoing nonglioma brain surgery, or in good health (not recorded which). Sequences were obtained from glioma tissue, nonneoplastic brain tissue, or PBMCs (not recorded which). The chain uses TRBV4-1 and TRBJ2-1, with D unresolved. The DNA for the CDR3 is TGCGCCAGCAGCCAAGATCTGATCAGAAATGAGCAGTTCTTC. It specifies CASSQDLIRNEQFF.